This passage covers 23 T cell receptor beta chains from one sample sequenced in a study of beta chain features in type 1 diabetes. Investigators reverse transcribed all isolated RNA, so they sequenced expressed TCRB transcripts. Sequencing used immunoSEQ multiplex PCR; TCRdb keeps in-frame clones, though not all of them. This sample has over 150,000 clones; 8% to 8.5% occur once, and the top ten carry over 0.45%. Overall study findings and caveats: Moderate yet significant TCRB CDR3 shortening was seen in Type 1 diabetes patients in all four CD4+ subsets.

These receptors' targets are unknown. Sequenced sample: central memory CD4+ T cells from blood. The receptors come from a young woman with type 1 diabetes.

This chain links TRBV25-1 with TRBJ1-1; no firm D call. Germline V gene lookup returns CDR1 MGHDK and CDR2 SYGVNS. Between the trimmed V and J ends, which lost 4 bases and 2 bases, there was a span of 11 bases. The CDR3 length is 14 residues. CDR3 in amino acids: CASSGIQRNTEAFF. The CDR3 DNA reads as TGTGCCAGCAGTGGGATCCAGCGTAACACTGAAGCTTTCTTT.

The chain has TRBV7-2 and TRBJ2-1, with D possibly TRBD2 on 5 matching bases. Germline V gene sequence: CDR1 SGHTA, CDR2 FQGNSA. Trimming removed 2 bases from V and 13 bases from J, with 12 bases in between. The CDR3 consists of 12 residues. The CDR3 region is CASSLRVRAQFF. The CDR3 region has the DNA TGTGCCAGCAGCTTAAGAGTGCGGGCTCAGTTCTTC.

In its sample, this clone was seen many times. This chain links TRBV29-1 with TRBJ1-1; D remains unclear. Trimming removed 5 bases at V and 4 bases at J, with 11 bases between. The length of the CDR3 is 12 residues. The germline V gene has CDR1 SQVTM and CDR2 ANQGSEA. CDR3 coding DNA: TGCAGCGTTCCGAAGACAAGCACTGAAGCTTTCTTT. Translating it yields CSVPKTSTEAFF. Using reference TRBV29-1 and TRBJ1-1 for the parts outside the CDR3, the full variable domain is SAVISQKPSRDICQRGTSLTIQCQVDSQVTMMFWYRQQPGQSLTLIATANQGSEATYESGFVIDKFPISRPNLTFSTLTVSNMSPEDSSIYLCSVPKTSTEAFFGQGTRLTVV.

The rearrangement joins TRBV6-4 to TRBJ1-5, with D maybe TRBD1 (5 bases). Germline CDR1 reads MRHNA; CDR2 reads SNTAGT. The CDR3 runs to 12 residues. Trimming removed 8 bases from V and 12 bases from J, with 17 bases in between. Here the CDR3 DNA reads TGTGCCAGCCTGACGGGGGTACAAGGCCAGCATTTT. Protein sequence: CASLTGVQGQHF.

This clone has just a few counts. The chain combines TRBV28 with TRBJ1-5; TRBD1 is a possible D gene (5 bases). The CDR3 consists of 13 residues. Germline CDR1 reads MDHEN; CDR2 reads SYDVKM. Trimming left V 7 bases short and J 6 bases short, with 13 bases between. CDR3 amino acids: CASTRGTVQPQHF. The CDR3 DNA reads TGTGCCAGCACGCGGGGGACGGTTCAGCCCCAGCATTTT.

The CDR3 region is CASSYSGGETQYF. The CDR3, as DNA: TGTGCCAGCAGCTATTCAGGGGGGGAGACCCAGTACTTC. The chain combines TRBV25-1 with TRBJ2-5, with TRBD1 as a possible D gene (7 bases). Between the trimmed V and J ends, which lost 6 bases and 5 bases, there was a span of 13 bases. The germline V gene encodes CDR1 MGHDK and CDR2 SYGVNS. The CDR3 is 13 residues long.

CDR3 nucleotides: TGTGCCAGTAAACCGGACTGGAACACCGGGGAGCTGTTTTTT. Its translation is CASKPDWNTGELFF. The V and J genes are TRBV7-3 and TRBJ2-2; a weak D match, TRBD2 (5 bases). The CDR3 extends over 14 amino acids. CDR1 SGHTA and CDR2 FQGTGA come from the germline V gene. V shed 9 bases and J shed 1 base, with 12 bases lying between them.

J is TRBJ2-7 and V is TRBV7-8; D gene ambiguous. Germline V gene lookup returns CDR1 SGHVS and CDR2 FQNEAQ. The CDR3 has 11 amino acids. Trimming took off 5 bases at V and 3 bases at J, with 5 bases between the two ends. This CDR3 reads CASSPSYEQYF. For the CDR3, the DNA is TGTGCCAGCAGCCCGAGCTACGAGCAGTACTTC.

This clone was seen more than once but under ten times. CDR3 residues: CASSQWATNNQPQHF. Here the CDR3 DNA reads TGTGCCAGCAGCCAATGGGCCACAAACAATCAGCCCCAGCATTTT. The V and J genes are TRBV4-2 and TRBJ1-5, with unresolved D. CDR3 size: 15 residues. V gave up 2 bases and J gave up 3 bases, with 11 bases separating them. Germline CDR1 and CDR2: LGHNA and YNFKEQ.

The chain combines TRBV6-1 with TRBJ2-5; D uncertain. The V gene's germline CDR1 is MNHNS and CDR2 SASEGT. V was trimmed by 2 bases and J by 4 bases, leaving 8 bases between them. The CDR3 has 13 residues. The CDR3, as DNA: TGTGCCAGCAGTGAACTGGCTGGAGAGACCCAGTACTTC. Amino acids: CASSELAGETQYF.

This clone was seen a few times. The gene calls are TRBV19 and TRBJ2-3; 7 nucleotides line up with TRBD1. The ends lost 5 bases at V and 2 bases at J; junction bases unmatched: 7. Germline loops: CDR1 LNHDA, CDR2 SQIVND (reference sequence). The CDR3 contains 15 residues. CDR3 amino acids: CASSARDSNTDTQYF. The CDR3, as DNA: TGTGCCAGTAGTGCGAGGGACAGTAACACAGATACGCAGTATTTT.

The chain is built from TRBV4-2 and TRBJ2-4; TRBD1 matches at 8 bases. V gave up 3 bases and J gave up 8 bases; unmatched junction bases: 6. Germline CDR1 reads LGHNA; CDR2 reads YNFKEQ. This CDR3 has 14 amino acids. The chain's CDR3 is CASSQNDRGDIQYF. The CDR3 DNA follows: TGTGCCAGCAGCCAGAACGACAGGGGTGACATTCAGTACTTC.

This clone was counted between two and nine times. This chain joins TRBV10-3 and TRBJ2-3; 7 bases line up with TRBD1. The V and J ends lost 8 bases and 3 bases, in that order; junction bases with no gene match: 5. This CDR3 is built from 13 residues. Germline lookup yields CDR1 ENHRY and CDR2 SYGVKD. CDR3 protein: CAIHGQDTDTQYF. CDR3 sequence (DNA): TGTGCCATCCATGGACAGGATACAGATACGCAGTATTTT.

This clone was picked up a small number of times. In DNA, the CDR3 is TGTGCCAGCAGGGGTCTGGAATGGGAGTACAATGAGCAGTTCTTC. This codes for CASRGLEWEYNEQFF. This rearrangement joins TRBV6-1 to TRBJ2-1; D might be TRBD2 (5 bases). Trimming shortened V by 6 bases and J by 4 bases, and 16 bases separated the two germline ends. From germline, CDR1 is MNHNS and CDR2 SASEGT. The CDR3 totals 15 residues.

The chain carries TRBV6-6 and TRBJ1-6; a possible D gene is TRBD1 (6 bases). Germline V gives CDR1 MNHNY, CDR2 SVGAGI (reference sequence). The CDR3 totals 13 residues. V gave up 8 bases and J gave up 7 bases, with 12 bases separating them. The CDR3 nucleotides are TGTGCCAGCGGCTCAGGGGTGAATTCACCCCTCCACTTT. Translating gives CASGSGVNSPLHF.

This clone has a handful of counts. The chain employs TRBV7-2 and TRBJ2-5; D is perhaps TRBD1 (6 bases). The length of the CDR3 is 15 residues. The V gene's germline CDR1 is SGHTA and CDR2 FQGNSA. With 6 bases removed from V and 4 bases from J, the gap between germline ends came to 18 bases. In DNA form, the CDR3 reads TGTGCCAGCAGGTTGGGATCACAGGGTGGAGAGACCCAGTACTTC. Its translation: CASRLGSQGGETQYF.

The genes are TRBV29-1 and TRBJ2-1; 9 bases are a match to TRBD1. This CDR3 has 15 residues. Germline V gene data show CDR1 as SQVTM and CDR2 as ANQGSEA. The ends lost 6 bases at V and 7 bases at J; junction bases unmatched: 13. The CDR3 nucleotides are TGCAGCGTCACCTCTGACAGGGGGAATCCGAATGAGCAGTTCTTC. This sequence encodes CSVTSDRGNPNEQFF.

A few counts support this clone. V is TRBV6-1 and J is TRBJ2-3; TRBD1 matches at 11 bases. V lost 5 bases to trimming and J lost 7 bases; unmatched junction nucleotides: 5. The germline CDR1 and CDR2 sequences are MNHNS and SASEGT. CDR3 length equals 14 residues. DNA of the CDR3: TGTGCCAGCAGTTTAGGACAGGGGGCCAATACGCAGTATTTT. Translation gives CASSLGQGANTQYF.

This clone was detected a few times. The V call is TRBV6-5, the J call TRBJ2-7; the D gene is possibly TRBD1 (6 bases). With 6 bases removed from V and 3 bases from J, the gap between germline ends came to 15 bases. CDR1 is MNHEY, CDR2 SVGAGI, per germline. The CDR3 runs to 14 residues. The CDR3 nucleotides read TGTGCCAGCAGACCCCCAGGGGATATCTACGAGCAGTACTTC. The encoded protein is CASRPPGDIYEQYF.

The gene calls are TRBV7-2 and TRBJ2-6, with 7 bases aligning to TRBD1. The V and J ends lost 5 bases and 2 bases, in that order; junction bases with no gene match: 12. There are 18 residues in the CDR3. Germline-derived CDR1 and CDR2 are SGHTA and FQGNSA. The CDR3 DNA reads as TGTGCCAGCAGCCACGACGGGACAGCACTCACTGGGGCCAACGTCCTGACTTTC. It is translated as CASSHDGTALTGANVLTF. Using reference TRBV7-2 and TRBJ2-6 for the parts outside the CDR3, the full variable domain is GAGVSQSPSNKVTEKGKDVELRCDPISGHTALYWYRQSLGQGLEFLIYFQGNSAPDKSGLPSDRFSAERTGGSVSTLTIQRTQQEDSAVYLCASSHDGTALTGANVLTFGAGSRLTVL.

This clone was counted only a few times. The chain couples TRBV18 to TRBJ2-1; possibly TRBD2 for D (6 bases). The CDR3 extends over 15 amino acids. The germline CDR1 and CDR2 sequences are KGHSH and LQKENI. The V and J ends lost 3 bases and 8 bases respectively, with 17 bases between them. The CDR3 sequence: CASSPGLGRNDEQFF. The CDR3 DNA reads as TGTGCCAGCTCACCGGGACTGGGCAGGAACGATGAGCAGTTCTTC.

This clone was picked up a small number of times. The chain recombines TRBV27 with TRBJ1-1; D is undetermined. CDR1 is MNHEY, CDR2 SMNVEV, per germline (reference sequence). V shed 4 bases and J shed 2 bases, with 8 bases lying between them. The CDR3 covers 13 residues. CDR3 loop: CASSWAGNTEAFF. CDR3 nucleotides: TGTGCCAGCAGTTGGGCGGGCAACACTGAAGCTTTCTTT.

This clone was picked up a small number of times. V gene TRBV11-3 combines with J gene TRBJ2-5; no definite D call. CDR3 length: 11 amino acids. V gave up 5 bases and J gave up 5 bases, with 6 bases separating them. Germline assignment: CDR1 SGHNT and CDR2 YENEEA. The CDR3 DNA is TGTGCCAGCAGCGCTCGGGAGACCCAGTACTTC. Protein product: CASSARETQYF.